Listed here is a single T cell receptor beta chain. Its antigen is as yet unknown. This sample was included in a study of beta chain features in type 1 diabetes. General study findings and limits: Shortening of TCRB CDR3s, moderate but significant, appeared in all four CD4+ subsets of Type 1 diabetes patients.

This CDR3 comprises 15 residues. Germline V gene data show CDR1 as SGHTA and CDR2 as FQGNSA. Expressed TCRB transcripts were sequenced, since all the RNA that had been isolated was reverse transcribed. Here immunoSEQ multiplex PCR was the method, and the copy in TCRdb shows in-frame clones only, minus some. The data show around 56,000 clones, roughly 50% seen once. The chain recombines TRBV7-2 with TRBJ2-5, with 10 bases fitting TRBD2. Judging by the DNA end, TRBJ2-7 fits better; the J call may be wrong. Material for sequencing was Tregs from blood. This clonotype originated in a woman in her thirties or forties with type 1 diabetes. The CDR3 here is CASSGGTSASYEQYF. In DNA, the CDR3 is TGTGCCAGCAGCGGGGGGACTAGCGCTTCCTACGAGCAGTACTTC.